Included here is one TCR beta chain sequence, with context. This clone is regarded as medium-sized (0.01 to 0.1%). The clone's antigen remains unknown. No base-level quality is on record; no much larger clone is a single base apart. This sample stems from a study of T cell changes during pregnancy in multiple sclerosis (dated by TCRdb to the late 2010s). Background on the whole study: In women with multiple sclerosis, the researchers looked at how the T cell repertoire shifted as pregnancy progressed.

V gives up 9 bases and J gives up 6 bases, and the segment between their germline ends measures 6 bases. Reading from cysteine to phenylalanine, the CDR3 counts 10 amino acids. Only the CDR3 region is kept as DNA, spanning 30 bases read in frame from base 1. From a lookup of the germline V gene, CDR1 and CDR2 are SGHDN and FVKESK. Library generation was performed with the immunoSEQ multiplex PCR assay. TCRdb obtained this table from immuneACCESS and retained in-frame rearrangements with V and J assigned. These tables miss some clones; where compared with another copy, unresolved V genes account for less than half of the shortfall, and the remainder is unexplained. Within this sample are fewer than 12,000 clones, with around 89% of them counted one time only. The ten most abundant clones make up more than 4.5% of the sample.

This sample comprised CD8+ T cells from peripheral blood mononuclear cells, obtained in the first trimester of pregnancy. The clonotype originates from a female donor in good health, enrolled as a control in a pregnancy study. The chain employs TRBV14 and TRBJ1-5; the D region possibly corresponds to TRBD1 (6 bases align). The sequence in DNA is TGTGCCAGACAGGGTCAGCCCCAGCATTTT. The resulting protein is CARQGQPQHF.